The sequence of this TCR beta chain was determined in a study of blood T cell repertoires in COVID-19. Study-level information: PBMCs, B-cell-depleted T cells, or T cells provided the cDNA or gDNA that made up the material.

In the original workflow: By means of reference gene primer amplification, nucleated cell counts were estimated. Only in-frame clones appear in the TCRdb table, and some are missing; sequencing was by immunoSEQ multiplex PCR. V and J calls and clone size come straight from that table; D and trimming were deduced from the DNA. The data contain 150,000 to 200,000 clones, over 80% of them seen just once; the ten biggest clones take up around 5.2%. Germline loops: CDR1 MDHEN, CDR2 SYDVKM. The ends were cut back, 5 bases at V and 5 bases at J, with 6 bases in the middle. The CDR3 runs to 11 residues. Sequencing was carried out using peripheral blood. This clonotype originated in a woman in her thirties with acute or convalescent COVID-19. The chain combines TRBV28 with TRBJ1-1; D not resolved. The CDR3, as DNA: TGTGCCAGCAGTCGGAGGACTGAAGCTTTCTTT. This codes for CASSRRTEAFF.